This T cell receptor beta chain was sequenced during a study of blood T cell repertoires in COVID-19. At the level of the study: The United States, Italy and Spain were the sources of the acute and convalescent COVID-19 samples.

Seattle's enrolled individuals joined amid active infection and were then monitored longitudinally. The V gene's germline CDR1 is SNHLY and CDR2 FYNNEI. The CDR3 sequence is 15 residues long. The V gene end was trimmed by 8 bases and the J gene end by 2 bases; junction bases not matched to a gene: 4. Only in-frame clones appear in the TCRdb table, and some are missing; sequencing was by immunoSEQ multiplex PCR. The repertoire holds about 230,000 clones, around 86% seen once, with more than 9% in the top ten. The sequenced material came from peripheral blood. This clonotype was obtained from a man in his forties or fifties with COVID-19, enrolled during active disease. The chain employs TRBV2 and TRBJ2-7, with 15 bases that match TRBD2. CDR3 sequence reads: CASSGTSGGTYEQYF. The DNA for the CDR3 is TGTGCCAGCTCCGGGACTAGCGGGGGGACCTACGAGCAGTACTTC.